This T cell receptor (beta chain) was identified during a study of CD8 T cells in ankylosing spondylitis. General study findings and limits: Clones linked with disease were CD8+ and fairly uncommon in the peripheral blood. A TCR beta motif made of fewer than ten highly homologous variants seemed typical of ankylosing spondylitis blood. There was reportedly significant enrichment of clones that were disease-linked in matched ankylosing spondylitis synovial fluid.

This CDR3 comprises 17 residues. Germline V gene lookup returns CDR1 DFQATT and CDR2 SNEGSKA (reference sequence). The V and J ends lost 5 bases and 4 bases, in that order; junction bases with no gene match: 13. Many counts were recorded for this clonotype. The antigen is undetermined. TCR beta libraries were made by quantitative 5'-RACE with molecular barcodes. TCRdb recomputed calls from the 5' RACE reads with MiXCR, one row per CDR3 protein. The sample lists fewer than 650,000 distinct CDR3 sequences, 10% to 15% occurring once. The sequence was collected from a male donor with ankylosing spondylitis. The chain couples TRBV20-1 to TRBJ2-1; 11 nucleotides agree with TRBD2. Material for sequencing was blood, either unsorted or a sorted T cell fraction (not recorded which). The CDR3 region has the DNA TGCAGTGCTGCCCCAACTCCGGGACTAGCGGCATACAATGAGCAGTTCTTC. Protein sequence: CSAAPTPGLAAYNEQFF.